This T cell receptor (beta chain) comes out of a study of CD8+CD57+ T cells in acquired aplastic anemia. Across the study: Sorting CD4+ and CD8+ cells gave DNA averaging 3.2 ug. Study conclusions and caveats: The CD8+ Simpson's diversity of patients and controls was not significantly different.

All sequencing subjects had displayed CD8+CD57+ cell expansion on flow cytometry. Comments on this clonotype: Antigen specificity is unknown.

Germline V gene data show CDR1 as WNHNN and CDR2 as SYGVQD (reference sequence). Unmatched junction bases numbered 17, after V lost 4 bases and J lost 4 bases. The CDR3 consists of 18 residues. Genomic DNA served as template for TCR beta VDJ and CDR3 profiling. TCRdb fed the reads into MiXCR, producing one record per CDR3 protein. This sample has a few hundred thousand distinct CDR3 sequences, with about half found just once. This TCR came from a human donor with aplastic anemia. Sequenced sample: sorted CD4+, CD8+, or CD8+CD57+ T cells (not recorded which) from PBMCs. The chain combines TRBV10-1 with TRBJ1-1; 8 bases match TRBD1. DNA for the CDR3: TGCGCCAGCAGTGCTAGACCTACGGACAGGGTTGATGGCACTGAAGCTTTCTTT. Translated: CASSARPTDRVDGTEAFF.